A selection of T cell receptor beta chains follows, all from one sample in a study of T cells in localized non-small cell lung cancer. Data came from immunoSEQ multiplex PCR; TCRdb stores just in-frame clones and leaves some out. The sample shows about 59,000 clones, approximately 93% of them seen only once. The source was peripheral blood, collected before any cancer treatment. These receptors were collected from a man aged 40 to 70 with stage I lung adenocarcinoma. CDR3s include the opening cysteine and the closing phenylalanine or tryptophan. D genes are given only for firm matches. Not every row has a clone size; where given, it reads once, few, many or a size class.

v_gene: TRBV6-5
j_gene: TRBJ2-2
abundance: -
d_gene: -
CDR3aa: CASSPGWNTGELFF
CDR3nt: TGTGCCAGCAGTCCAGGGTGGAACACCGGGGAGCTGTTTTTT

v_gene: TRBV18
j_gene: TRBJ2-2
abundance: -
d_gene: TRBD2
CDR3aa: CASSPGTSGTGELFF
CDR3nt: TGTGCCAGCTCACCCGGGACTAGCGGAACCGGGGAGCTGTTTTTT

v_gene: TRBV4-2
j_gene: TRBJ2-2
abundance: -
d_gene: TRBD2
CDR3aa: CASSQMRTSDTGELFF
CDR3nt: TGTGCCAGCAGCCAAATGCGGACTAGCGACACCGGGGAGCTGTTTTTT

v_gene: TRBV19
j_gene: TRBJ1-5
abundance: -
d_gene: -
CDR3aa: CASSTDIFQPQHF
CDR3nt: TGTGCCAGTAGTACGGACATTTTCCAGCCCCAGCATTTT

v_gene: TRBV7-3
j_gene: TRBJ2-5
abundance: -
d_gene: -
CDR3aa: CASSTGETQYF
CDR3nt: TGTGCCAGCAGCACCGGGGAGACCCAGTACTTC

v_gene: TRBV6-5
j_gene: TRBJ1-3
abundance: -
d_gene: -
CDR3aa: CASSEVEPGNTIYF
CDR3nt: TGTGCCAGTTCCGAGGTGGAGCCTGGAAACACCATATATTTT

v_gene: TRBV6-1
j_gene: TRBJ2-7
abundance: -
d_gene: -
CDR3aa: CASSPTTRGEQYF
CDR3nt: TGTGCCAGCAGTCCAACGACCCGGGGCGAGCAGTACTTC

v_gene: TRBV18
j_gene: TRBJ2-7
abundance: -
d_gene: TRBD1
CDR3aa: CASSSTQGASNEQYF
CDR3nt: TGTGCCAGCTCATCCACTCAGGGGGCGAGTAACGAGCAGTACTTC

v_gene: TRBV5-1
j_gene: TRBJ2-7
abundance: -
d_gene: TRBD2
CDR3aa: CASSGVAGGRHEQYF
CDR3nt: TGCGCCAGCAGCGGGGTGGCGGGGGGTCGACACGAGCAGTACTTC

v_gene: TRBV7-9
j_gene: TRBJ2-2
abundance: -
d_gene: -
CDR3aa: CASSSVGGNTGELFF
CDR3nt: TGTGCCAGCAGCTCCGTGGGGGGTAACACCGGGGAGCTGTTTTTT

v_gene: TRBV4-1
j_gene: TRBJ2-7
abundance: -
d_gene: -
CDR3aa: CASSQEVGGFSYEQYF
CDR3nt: TGCGCCAGCAGCCAAGAAGTAGGCGGGTTCTCCTACGAGCAGTACTTC

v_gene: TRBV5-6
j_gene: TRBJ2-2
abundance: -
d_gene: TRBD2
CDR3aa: CASSPGGGELFF
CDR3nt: TGTGCCAGCAGCCCGGGGGGCGGGGAGCTGTTTTTT

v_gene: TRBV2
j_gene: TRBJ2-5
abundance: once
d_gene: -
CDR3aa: CASAGAEGETQYF
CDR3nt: TGTGCCAGCGCCGGAGCGGAGGGAGAGACCCAGTACTTC

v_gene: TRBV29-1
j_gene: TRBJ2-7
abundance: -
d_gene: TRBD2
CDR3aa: CSVEDNSGKSYGQYF
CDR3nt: TGCAGCGTTGAAGATAATAGCGGGAAGAGCTACGGGCAGTACTTC

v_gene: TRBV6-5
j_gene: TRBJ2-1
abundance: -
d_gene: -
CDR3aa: CASSYSNGGAHNEQFF
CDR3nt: TGTGCCAGCAGTTACTCGAATGGGGGGGCCCACAATGAGCAGTTCTTC

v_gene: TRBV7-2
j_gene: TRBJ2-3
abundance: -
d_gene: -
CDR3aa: CASSEDGYTDTQYF
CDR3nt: TGTGCCAGCAGCGAGGACGGCTACACAGATACGCAGTATTTT

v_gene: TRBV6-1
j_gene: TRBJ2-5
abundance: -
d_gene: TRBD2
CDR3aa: CASRLAGQETQYF
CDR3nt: TGTGCCAGCAGATTAGCGGGACAAGAGACCCAGTACTTC

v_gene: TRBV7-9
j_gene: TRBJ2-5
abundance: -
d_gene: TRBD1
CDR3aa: CASSPGQGQETQYF
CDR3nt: TGTGCCAGCAGCCCAGGACAGGGACAAGAGACCCAGTACTTC

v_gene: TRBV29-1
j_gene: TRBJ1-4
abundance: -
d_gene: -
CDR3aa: CSVETAEGGEKLFF
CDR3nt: TGCAGCGTTGAGACTGCGGAGGGAGGTGAAAAACTGTTTTTT

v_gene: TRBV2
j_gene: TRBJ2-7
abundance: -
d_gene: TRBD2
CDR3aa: CASSESSGFTYEQYF
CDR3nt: TGTGCCAGCAGTGAAAGTAGCGGGTTCACCTACGAGCAGTACTTC

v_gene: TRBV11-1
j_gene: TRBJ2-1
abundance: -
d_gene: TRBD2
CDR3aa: CASEGLAGESSYNEQFF
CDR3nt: TGTGCCAGCGAAGGACTAGCGGGGGAAAGCTCCTACAATGAGCAGTTCTTC

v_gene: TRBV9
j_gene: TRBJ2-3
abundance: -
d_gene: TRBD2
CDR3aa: CASSVSDVGGSTDTQYF
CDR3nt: TGTGCCAGCAGCGTAAGTGATGTTGGCGGGAGTACAGATACGCAGTATTTT

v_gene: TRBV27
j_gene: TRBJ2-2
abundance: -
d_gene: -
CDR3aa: CASSRDGYTGELFF
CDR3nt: TGTGCCAGCAGCCGGGACGGATACACCGGGGAGCTGTTTTTT

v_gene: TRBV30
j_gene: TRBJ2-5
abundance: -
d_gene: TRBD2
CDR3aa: CAWSVHRRGLAGEETQYF
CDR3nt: TGTGCCTGGAGTGTACATCGGAGGGGACTAGCGGGAGAAGAGACCCAGTACTTC

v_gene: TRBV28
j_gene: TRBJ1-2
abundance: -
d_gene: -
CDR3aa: CASLSGETGGIDGYTF
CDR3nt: TGTGCCAGCCTATCAGGGGAGACAGGCGGTATCGATGGCTACACCTTC

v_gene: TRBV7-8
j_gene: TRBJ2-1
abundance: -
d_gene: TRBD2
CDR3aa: CASSGGRHSYNEQFF
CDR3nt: TGTGCCAGCAGTGGCGGGAGGCACTCCTACAATGAGCAGTTCTTC

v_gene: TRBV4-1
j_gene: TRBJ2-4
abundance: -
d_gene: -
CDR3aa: CASSHPGGLAKNIQYF
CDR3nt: TGCGCCAGCAGCCATCCCGGAGGTCTAGCCAAAAACATTCAGTACTTC

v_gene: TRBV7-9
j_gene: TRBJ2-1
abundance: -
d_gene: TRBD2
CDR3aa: CASSSLAGGYNEQFF
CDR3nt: TGTGCCAGCAGCTCCTTGGCGGGGGGCTACAATGAGCAGTTCTTC

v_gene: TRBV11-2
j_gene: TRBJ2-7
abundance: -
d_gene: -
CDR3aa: CASSLGNGPYYEQYF
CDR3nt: TGTGCCAGCAGCTTAGGCAATGGGCCTTACTACGAGCAGTACTTC

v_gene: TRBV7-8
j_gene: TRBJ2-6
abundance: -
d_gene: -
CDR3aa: CASSLEMNSGANVLTF
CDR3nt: TGTGCCAGCAGCTTAGAAATGAACTCTGGGGCCAACGTCCTGACTTTC

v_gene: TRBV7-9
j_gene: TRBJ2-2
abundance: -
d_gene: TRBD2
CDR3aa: CASSQPGLEDTGELFF
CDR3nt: TGTGCCAGCAGCCAGCCGGGACTAGAGGACACCGGGGAGCTGTTTTTT